The T cell receptor (beta chain) under discussion was sequenced for a study of beta chain features in type 1 diabetes. Study-level results: When Type 1 diabetes patients were examined, their TCRB CDR3s proved moderately but significantly shorter in all four CD4+ subsets. A potential PCR bias toward shorter templates would be equal in patient and control samples.

The whole isolated RNA underwent reverse transcription, so sequencing captured expressed TCRB transcripts. Some clones are missing from TCRdb's copy, which holds only in-frame ones; the method was immunoSEQ multiplex PCR. The sample lists about 740,000 clones, 13% occurring once. Averaging about 0.12 L, one heparinised blood draw came from each individual donor. CD45RO/CCR7/CD25/CD127/CD95/CD27 sorting isolated CD4+ naive, central memory, regulatory and stem cell-like memory cells. Once sorted, every population was more than 95% pure. Trimming removed 5 bases from V and 0 bases from J, with 7 bases in between. Germline V lookup: CDR1 SGHVS, CDR2 FQNEAQ. The CDR3 sequence is 13 residues long. With regard to this clone: Antigen specificity is unknown.

Sequenced sample: naive CD4+ T cells from blood. The receptor was derived from a man between 18 and 35 years old with type 1 diabetes. The chain joins TRBV7-8 to TRBJ1-1; D call uncertain. Here the CDR3 reads CASSDRLNTEAFF. Written as DNA, the CDR3 is TGTGCCAGCAGCGATAGGCTGAACACTGAAGCTTTCTTT.